The 27 T cell receptor beta chains below were found in one sample sequenced in a study of blood T cell repertoires in COVID-19. Assay: immunoSEQ multiplex PCR; the TCRdb copy retains only in-frame clones and omits some. The sample holds about 96,000 clones, approximately 84% seen once. Sequencing used peripheral blood. The receptors stem from a woman aged 60-75 years with acute or convalescent COVID-19.

The chain employs TRBV9 and TRBJ1-3; weak D call: TRBD1 (6 bases). The CDR3 contains 15 residues. Trimming took off 0 bases at V and 3 bases at J, with 10 bases between the two ends. Looked up from germline, CDR1 is SGDLS and CDR2 is YYNGEE. The CDR3 protein is CASSVGSRGGNTIYF. CDR3 DNA: TGTGCCAGCAGCGTAGGGAGCAGGGGTGGAAACACCATATATTTT.

Note on this clone: The sample holds other DNA sequences that translate to the same CDR3. V gene TRBV6-2 or TRBV6-3 combines with J gene TRBJ1-1; D remains unclear. The germline CDR1 and CDR2 sequences are MNHEY and SVGEGT. The CDR3 spans 14 residues. Trimming removed 0 bases at V and 2 bases at J, with 7 bases between. CDR3 residues: CASSYSGVNTEAFF. The CDR3 DNA reads TGTGCCAGCAGTTACTCCGGGGTTAACACTGAAGCTTTCTTT.

Regarding this clone: Other DNA sequences of this sample code for an identical CDR3. The chain recombines TRBV5-1 with TRBJ1-6; TRBD1 is a possible D gene (5 bases). Looked up from germline, CDR1 is SGHRS and CDR2 is YFSETQ. Trimming pared 0 bases from V and 7 bases from J, leaving 8 bases between. The CDR3 consists of 14 residues. CDR3 loop: CASSLGQSNSPLHF. DNA of the CDR3: TGCGCCAGCAGCTTGGGACAGAGCAATTCACCCCTCCACTTT.

V gene TRBV7-2 combines with J gene TRBJ2-5, with 7 bases identical to TRBD1. Germline assignment: CDR1 SGHTA and CDR2 FQGNSA. The V segment lost 5 bases and the J segment 2 bases; nucleotides outside the gene matches: 11. The CDR3 contains 16 residues. CDR3: CASSLGQGVVQETQYF. CDR3 DNA sequence: TGTGCCAGCAGCCTCGGTCAGGGGGTAGTACAAGAGACCCAGTACTTC.

The chain couples TRBV5-5 to TRBJ2-3; 7 nucleotides line up with TRBD1. V dropped 5 bases and J dropped 9; count of bases not matched to a gene: 15. Germline CDR1 and CDR2: SGHKS and YYEKEE (reference sequence). The CDR3 is 15 amino acids. The CDR3 DNA reads TGTGCCAGCAGTCGGGACAGCCTCCCCCAGGGGACGCAGTATTTT. It encodes CASSRDSLPQGTQYF.

The rearrangement links TRBV11-2 to TRBJ2-3; D gene uncertain. Germline V gene data show CDR1 as SGHAT and CDR2 as FQNNGV. Trimming cost V 1 base and J 9 bases, with 11 bases left between them. The CDR3 runs to 13 residues. Here the CDR3 reads CASSLGSPTTQYF. The DNA for the CDR3 is TGTGCCAGCAGCTTAGGTTCCCCCACAACGCAGTATTTT.

The rearrangement uses TRBV7-9 and TRBJ2-1; D call uncertain. The germline V gene encodes CDR1 SEHNR and CDR2 FQNEAQ (reference sequence). The CDR3 totals 16 residues. V lost 1 base and J lost 6, with 16 bases in between. Here the CDR3 reads CASSLVRLVRANEQFF. The CDR3 DNA sequence: TGTGCCAGCAGCTTAGTACGGCTAGTACGCGCCAATGAGCAGTTCTTC.

The chain recombines TRBV11-2 with TRBJ2-7; D not certain. The germline gives CDR1 SGHAT, CDR2 FQNNGV. V lost 1 base and J lost 5, with 12 bases in between. The CDR3 covers 14 residues. The DNA for the CDR3 is TGTGCCAGCAGCTTAGCCCAAGAAACGGACGAGCAGTACTTC. Protein product: CASSLAQETDEQYF. The full variable domain, with the rest looked up from reference TRBV11-2 and TRBJ2-7, is EAGVAQSPRYKIIEKRQSVAFWCNPISGHATLYWYQQILGQGPKLLIQFQNNGVVDDSQLPKDRFSAERLKGVDSTLKIQPAKLEDSAVYLCASSLAQETDEQYFGPGTRLTVT.

V usage is TRBV7-2 and J usage is TRBJ2-7; D is perhaps TRBD1 (5 bases). This CDR3 region has 14 residues. The germline CDR1 and CDR2 sequences are SGHTA and FQGNSA. Deletions cut 3 bases from V and 6 bases from J, with 15 bases between. CDR3 residues: CASSFKGQGLEQYF. CDR3 DNA sequence: TGTGCCAGCAGCTTTAAAGGGCAGGGTCTCGAGCAGTACTTC.

V and J are TRBV5-1 and TRBJ1-2; D possibly corresponds to TRBD1 (6 bases). The ends were cut back, 1 base at V and 1 base at J, with 11 bases in the middle. Germline V gives CDR1 SGHRS, CDR2 YFSETQ. CDR3 size: 15 residues. CDR3 sequence: CASSLRTADNYGYTF. The CDR3, as DNA: TGCGCCAGCAGCTTGCGGACAGCGGATAACTATGGCTACACCTTC.

This clone was seen a few times. The rearrangement uses TRBV4-1 and TRBJ2-4; 9 nucleotides line up with TRBD2. The CDR3 extends over 19 amino acids. Germline assignment: CDR1 MGHRA and CDR2 YSYEKL. With V trimmed by 0 bases and J by 8 bases, 17 bases remained unmatched. CDR3 DNA sequence: TGCGCCAGCAGCCAAGACTCGCCGGCGGGGGGGAAGTTTGTGGACATTCAGTACTTC. Encoded protein: CASSQDSPAGGKFVDIQYF.

The CDR3 nucleotides are TGCAGTGCTAGTCCTAACACCGGGGAGCTGTTTTTT. Translating gives CSASPNTGELFF. This chain joins TRBV20-1 and TRBJ2-2; no clear D. CDR1 is DFQATT and CDR2 is SNEGSKA in the germline V gene (reference sequence). V was cut by 3 bases and J by 2 bases, with 4 bases left in between. This CDR3 has 12 amino acids.

This clone was detected a few times. The chain links TRBV11-2 to TRBJ2-2, with D unclear. The CDR3 is 15 residues long. CDR1 SGHAT and CDR2 FQNNGV come from the germline V gene. The germline V and J ends were trimmed by 0 bases and 3 bases, with 8 bases remaining between them. DNA of the CDR3: TGTGCCAGCAGCTTAGAGGGTGGGCACACCGGGGAGCTGTTTTTT. It specifies CASSLEGGHTGELFF.

The chain recombines TRBV11-2 with TRBJ1-1; maybe TRBD1 (5 bases). CDR1 SGHAT and CDR2 FQNNGV come from the germline V gene. Trimming took off 6 bases at V and 7 bases at J, with 9 bases between the two ends. The length of the CDR3 is 11 residues. The CDR3 spells CASRTDSEAFF. The CDR3 DNA reads as TGTGCCAGCAGGACCGACAGTGAAGCTTTCTTT.

CDR3 residues: CASSLGEVWETQYF. The CDR3 nucleotides are TGCGCCAGCAGCTTGGGGGAGGTATGGGAGACCCAGTACTTC. The genes are TRBV5-1 and TRBJ2-5, with D possibly TRBD2 on 6 matching bases. The V gene's germline CDR1 is SGHRS and CDR2 YFSETQ. Trimming shortened V by 0 bases and J by 5 bases, and 11 bases separated the two germline ends. CDR3 length equals 14 residues. Based on the CDR3 plus reference TRBV5-1 and TRBJ2-5, the full variable domain is KAGVTQTPRYLIKTRGQQVTLSCSPISGHRSVSWYQQTPGQGLQFLFEYFSETQRNKGNFPGRFSGRQFSNSRSEMNVSTLELGDSALYLCASSLGEVWETQYFGPGTRLLVL.

The chain is built from TRBV29-1 and TRBJ2-4, with 7 positions matching TRBD1. This CDR3 region has 12 residues. J gave up 10 bases and V 4 bases, and 7 bases lay outside the gene matches. Germline V gene data show CDR1 as SQVTM and CDR2 as ANQGSEA. The CDR3 loop is CSVVARGQIQYF. The CDR3 DNA sequence: TGCAGCGTTGTTGCGAGGGGGCAAATTCAGTACTTC.

The chain links TRBV27 to TRBJ2-1; the D is unclear. The CDR3 is 15 amino acids. V gave up 3 bases and J gave up 2 bases, with 11 bases separating them. Germline V lookup: CDR1 MNHEY, CDR2 SMNVEV (reference sequence). The CDR3 coding sequence is TGTGCCAGCAGTTTGTCCGAGTTTCCCTACAATGAGCAGTTCTTC. This translates into CASSLSEFPYNEQFF.

The CDR3 sequence is CASSRRPPGQGTDTQYF. CDR3 in DNA: TGCGCCAGCAGCCGACGCCCTCCGGGACAGGGGACAGATACGCAGTATTTT. The chain recombines TRBV5-1 with TRBJ2-3, with TRBD1 identical over 10 bases. Trimming cost V 4 bases and J 3 bases; bases outside gene matches: 11. The CDR3 sequence is 17 residues long. Germline V lookup: CDR1 SGHRS, CDR2 YFSETQ.

This clone was picked up a small number of times. The V gene is TRBV7-6, the J gene TRBJ1-1; D gene unclear. V was shortened by 8 bases and J by 5 bases, with 12 bases between the two germline ends. The CDR3 spans 12 residues. CDR1 and CDR2 (germline): SGHVS, FNYEAQ. The CDR3, as DNA: TGTGCCAGCGGTACGGGGAGGACTGAAGCTTTCTTT. Translated, it gives CASGTGRTEAFF.

V and J are TRBV28 and TRBJ1-4; 7 positions agree with TRBD1. CDR3 size: 14 residues. Per germline, CDR1 MDHEN and CDR2 SYDVKM. Germline trimming cut 8 bases from V and 7 bases from J; bases unmatched to any gene: 10. The CDR3 DNA reads TGTGCCAGCGGCGACAGGGTGGGGGGTGAAAAACTGTTTTTT. Translated, it gives CASGDRVGGEKLFF.

The chain carries TRBV2 and TRBJ2-1, with 11 positions matching TRBD2. From germline, CDR1 is SNHLY and CDR2 FYNNEI. V was pared by 5 bases and J by 8 bases, with 5 bases of the junction left unmatched. This CDR3 comprises 14 residues. In DNA, the CDR3 is TGTGCCAGCAGTTTAATAGCGGGGGGGTATGAGCAGTTCTTC. It yields the protein CASSLIAGGYEQFF. Full variable domain (missing parts from reference TRBV2 and TRBJ2-1): EPEVTQTPSHQVTQMGQEVILRCVPISNHLYFYWYRQILGQKVEFLVSFYNNEISEKSEIFDDQFSVERPDGSNFTLKIRSTKLEDSAMYFCASSLIAGGYEQFFGPGTRLTVL.

The V and J genes are TRBV4-2 and TRBJ1-3, with D possibly being TRBD1 (6 bases). The CDR3 length is 14 residues. Trimming took 0 bases from V and 4 from J, leaving 7 bases between them. Germline V gene lookup returns CDR1 LGHNA and CDR2 YNFKEQ. The DNA of the CDR3 is TGTGCCAGCAGCCAAGATGACAGGGGAAACACCATATATTTT. The encoded protein is CASSQDDRGNTIYF.

The chain couples TRBV12-3 or TRBV12-4 to TRBJ2-3, with D perhaps TRBD2 (5 bases). CDR3 length equals 13 residues. V was trimmed by 5 bases and J by 0 bases, leaving 6 bases between them. Written as DNA, the CDR3 is TGTGCCAGCAGTCGGACTAGCACAGATACGCAGTATTTT. It codes for CASSRTSTDTQYF.

This clone was counted at least ten times. The genes are TRBV6-5 and TRBJ1-2; tentatively, D is TRBD1 (6 bases). Looked up from germline, CDR1 is MNHEY and CDR2 is SVGAGI. The CDR3 is made up of 15 amino acids. V lost 0 bases and J 3 bases, leaving 11 bases between the germline ends. CDR3 DNA sequence: TGTGCCAGCAGTTACTCAATGGGGGGGCACTATGGCTACACCTTC. It yields the protein CASSYSMGGHYGYTF.

V usage is TRBV25-1 and J usage is TRBJ1-1, with TRBD1 as a possible D gene (5 bases). V was cut by 2 bases and J by 5 bases, with 15 bases left in between. Germline loops: CDR1 MGHDK, CDR2 SYGVNS. The CDR3 runs 15 residues. CDR3 residues: CASSEPDTPRTEAFF. CDR3 nucleotide sequence: TGTGCCAGCAGTGAACCGGACACGCCGAGGACTGAAGCTTTCTTT.

The CDR3 protein is CAITDGNTDTQYF. In nucleotides, the CDR3 is TGTGCCATCACGGACGGGAACACAGATACGCAGTATTTT. The chain joins TRBV10-3 to TRBJ2-3; perhaps TRBD2 as D (5 bases). Germline V gene data show CDR1 as ENHRY and CDR2 as SYGVKD. V was pared by 7 bases and J by 2 bases, with 10 bases between. The CDR3 loop spans 13 amino acids.

The chain uses TRBV11-2 and TRBJ2-7, with 7 bases identical to TRBD1. This CDR3 contains 15 residues. Germline CDR1 is SGHAT and CDR2 is FQNNGV. V shed 2 bases and J 2 bases; nucleotides not matched to a gene: 6. Here the CDR3 reads CASSLSNQGAYEQYF. CDR3 bases: TGTGCCAGCAGCTTATCGAATCAGGGGGCCTACGAGCAGTACTTC.